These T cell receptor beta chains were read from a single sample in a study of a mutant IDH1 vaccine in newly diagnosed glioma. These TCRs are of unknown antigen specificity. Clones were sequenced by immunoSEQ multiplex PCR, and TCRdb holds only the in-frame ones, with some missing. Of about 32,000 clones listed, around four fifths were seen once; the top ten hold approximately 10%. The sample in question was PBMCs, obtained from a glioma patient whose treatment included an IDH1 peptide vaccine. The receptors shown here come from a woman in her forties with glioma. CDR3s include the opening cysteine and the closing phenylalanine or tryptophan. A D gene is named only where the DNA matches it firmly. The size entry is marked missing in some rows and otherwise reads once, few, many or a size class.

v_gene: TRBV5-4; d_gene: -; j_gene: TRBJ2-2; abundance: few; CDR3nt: TGTGCCAGCAGCGTCGGGGTAGACACCGGGGAGCTGTTTTTT; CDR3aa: CASSVGVDTGELFF
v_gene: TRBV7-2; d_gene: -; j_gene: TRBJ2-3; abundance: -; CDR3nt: TGTGCCAGCAGCTTACTAGCCTCTAGCACAGATACGCAGTATTTT; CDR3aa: CASSLLASSTDTQYF
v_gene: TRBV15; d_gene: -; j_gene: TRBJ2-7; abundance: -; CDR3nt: TGTGCCACCAGCAGAGGGTTGGGGGTGAGCTCCTACGAGCAGTACTTC; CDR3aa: CATSRGLGVSSYEQYF
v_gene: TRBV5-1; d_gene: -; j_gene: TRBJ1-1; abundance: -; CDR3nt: TGCGCCAGCAGCTGGGGCCCCACGAACACTGAAGCTTTCTTT; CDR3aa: CASSWGPTNTEAFF
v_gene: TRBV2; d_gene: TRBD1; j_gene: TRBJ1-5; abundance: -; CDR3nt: TGTGCCACCCGCGACAGGGCAAGGGGAGGCAATCAGCCCCAGCATTTT; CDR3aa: CATRDRARGGNQPQHF
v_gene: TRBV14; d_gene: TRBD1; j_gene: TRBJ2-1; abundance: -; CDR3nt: TGTGCCAGCAGCGCATGGGACAGGGTTTTGCTCTTC; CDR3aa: CASSAWDRVLLF
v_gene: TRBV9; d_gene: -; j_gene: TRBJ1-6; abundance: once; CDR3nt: TGTGCCAGCAGCGTAAGGGCCGATAATTCACCCCTCCACTTT; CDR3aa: CASSVRADNSPLHF
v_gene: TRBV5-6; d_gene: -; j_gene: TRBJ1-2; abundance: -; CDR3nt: TGTGCCAGCAGCCCCATCCGGCTAGACTATGGCTACACCTTC; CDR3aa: CASSPIRLDYGYTF
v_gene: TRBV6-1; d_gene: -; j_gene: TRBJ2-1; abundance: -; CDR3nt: TGTGCCAGCAGCGCCCACCTCCCTTCCTACAATGAGCAGTTCTTC; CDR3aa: CASSAHLPSYNEQFF
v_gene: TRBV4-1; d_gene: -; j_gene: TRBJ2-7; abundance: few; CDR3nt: TGCGCCAGCAGCCAAGTATGGGGCGACGAGCAGTACTTC; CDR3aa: CASSQVWGDEQYF
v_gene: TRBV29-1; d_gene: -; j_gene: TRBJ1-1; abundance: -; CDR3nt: TGCAGCGTTGAAGTGTTGAAGGGGAGCACTGAAGCTTTCTTT; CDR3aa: CSVEVLKGSTEAFF
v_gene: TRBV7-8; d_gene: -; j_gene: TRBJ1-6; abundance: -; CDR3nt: TGTGCCAGCAGCTTAGACGGTAATTCACCCCTCCACTTT; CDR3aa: CASSLDGNSPLHF
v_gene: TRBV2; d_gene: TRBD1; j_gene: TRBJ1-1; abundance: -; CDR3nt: TGTGCCAGCAGCATGGACAGGGACACTGAAGCTTTCTTT; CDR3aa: CASSMDRDTEAFF
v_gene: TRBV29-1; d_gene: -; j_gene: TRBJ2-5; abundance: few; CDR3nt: TGCAGCGTTGAAAGCTGGCCCCAGTACTTC; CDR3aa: CSVESWPQYF
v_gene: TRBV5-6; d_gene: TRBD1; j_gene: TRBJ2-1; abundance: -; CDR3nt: TGTGCCAGCAGCCCCTTAGGGACAGGGTATCACAATGAGCAGTTCTTC; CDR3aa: CASSPLGTGYHNEQFF
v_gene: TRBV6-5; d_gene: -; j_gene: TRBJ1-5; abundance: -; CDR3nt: TGTGCCAGCAGTTACCGACGGACTAATCAGCCCCAGCATTTT; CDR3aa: CASSYRRTNQPQHF
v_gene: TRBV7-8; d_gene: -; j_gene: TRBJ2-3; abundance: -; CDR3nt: TGTGCCAGCAGCCCCTTGCCCAGCACAGATACGCAGTATTTT; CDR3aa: CASSPLPSTDTQYF
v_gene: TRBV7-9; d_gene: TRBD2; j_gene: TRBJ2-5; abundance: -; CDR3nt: TGTGCCAGCAGCTCTAGCGGGGGTCCTAGAGAGACCCAGTACTTC; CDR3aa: CASSSSGGPRETQYF
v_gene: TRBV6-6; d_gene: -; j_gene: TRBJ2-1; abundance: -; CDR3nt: TGTGCCAGCAGTTACTCCCTAGGACCTAATGAGCAGTTCTTC; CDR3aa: CASSYSLGPNEQFF
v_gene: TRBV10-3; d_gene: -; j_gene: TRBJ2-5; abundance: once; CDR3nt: TGTGCCACCACTCCGGAGGGTGTGGAGACCCAGTACTTC; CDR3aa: CATTPEGVETQYF
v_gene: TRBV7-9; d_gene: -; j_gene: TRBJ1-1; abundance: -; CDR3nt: TGTGCCAGCAGCTTAGTGGCAGGTAACACTGAAGCTTTCTTT; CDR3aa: CASSLVAGNTEAFF
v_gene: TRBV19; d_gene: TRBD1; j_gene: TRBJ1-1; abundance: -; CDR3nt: TGTGCCAGTAGCCACAACCGAGGACAGGGCGGGACTGAAGCTTTCTTT; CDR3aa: CASSHNRGQGGTEAFF
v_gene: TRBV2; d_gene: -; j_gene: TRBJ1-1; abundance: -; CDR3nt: TGTGCCAGCGGTTTTTGGGTCACTGAAGCTTTCTTT; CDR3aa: CASGFWVTEAFF
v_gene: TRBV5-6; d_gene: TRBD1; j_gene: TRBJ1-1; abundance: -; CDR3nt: TGTGCCAGCAGCTCGACCGGGACAGGGGGCGCGGGCACTGAAGCTTTCTTT; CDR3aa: CASSSTGTGGAGTEAFF
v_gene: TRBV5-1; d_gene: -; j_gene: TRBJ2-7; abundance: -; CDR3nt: TGCGCCAGCAGCTTGGGGGGCGGACAAATCTACGAGCAGTACTTC; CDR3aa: CASSLGGGQIYEQYF
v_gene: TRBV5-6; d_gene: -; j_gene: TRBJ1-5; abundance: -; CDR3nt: TGTGCCAGCAGCTTGGGGGGAAGGAATCAGCCCCAGCATTTT; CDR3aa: CASSLGGRNQPQHF
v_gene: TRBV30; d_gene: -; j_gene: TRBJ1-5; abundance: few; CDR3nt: TGTGCCTGGAGTGTTGGGGTGCGCAATCAGCCCCAGCATTTT; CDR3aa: CAWSVGVRNQPQHF
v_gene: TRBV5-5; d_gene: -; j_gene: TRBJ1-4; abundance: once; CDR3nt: TGTGCCAGCACTGAACCCGGGACGGTGAATGAAAAACTGTTTTTT; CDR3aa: CASTEPGTVNEKLFF
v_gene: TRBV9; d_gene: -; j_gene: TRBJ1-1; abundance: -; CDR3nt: TGTGCCAGCAGCAAAACAGCGAACACTGAAGCTTTCTTT; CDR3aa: CASSKTANTEAFF
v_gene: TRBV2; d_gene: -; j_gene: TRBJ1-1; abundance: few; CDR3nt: TGTGCCAGCAGTGAGTCTGAAGCTTTCTTT; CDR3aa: CASSESEAFF
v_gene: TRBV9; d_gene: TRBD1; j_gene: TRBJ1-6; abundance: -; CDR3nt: TGTGCCAGCAGCGTAGAGGGAGCGACAGGGTTAAGCTCCTATAATTCACCCCTCCACTTT; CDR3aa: CASSVEGATGLSSYNSPLHF
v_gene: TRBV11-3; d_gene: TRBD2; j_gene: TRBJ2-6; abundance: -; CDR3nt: TGTGCCAGCAGCTCCCCAGCGGGGGTCCTAAGGGACGGGGCCAACGTCCTGACTTTC; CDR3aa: CASSSPAGVLRDGANVLTF
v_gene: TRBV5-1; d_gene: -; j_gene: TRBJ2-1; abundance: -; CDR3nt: TGCGCCAGCCACCGACTGTTTAACGCCTACAATGAGCAGTTCTTC; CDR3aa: CASHRLFNAYNEQFF
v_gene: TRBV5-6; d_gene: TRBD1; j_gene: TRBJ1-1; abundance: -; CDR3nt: TGTGCCAGCAGCTTGGGGGGACAGGGCGGGACGGCTTTCTTT; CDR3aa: CASSLGGQGGTAFF
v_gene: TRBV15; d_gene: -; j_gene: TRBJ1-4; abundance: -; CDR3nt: TGTGCCACCAGCCAAACTAGGACTGGGGGTGAAAAACTGTTTTTT; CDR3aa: CATSQTRTGGEKLFF
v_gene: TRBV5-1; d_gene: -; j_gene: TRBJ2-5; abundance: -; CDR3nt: TGCGCCAGCAGCTTGGTATCCGGGGAAGAGACCCAGTACTTC; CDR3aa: CASSLVSGEETQYF
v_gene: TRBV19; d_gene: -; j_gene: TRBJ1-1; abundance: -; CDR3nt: TGTGCCAGTAGTATTAGGAGGGATGCGCCTGAAGCTTTCTTT; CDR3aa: CASSIRRDAPEAFF
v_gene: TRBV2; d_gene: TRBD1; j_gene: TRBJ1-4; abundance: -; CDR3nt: TGTGCCAGCAGTGAACATACAGGGGATGCAACTAATGAAAAACTGTTTTTT; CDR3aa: CASSEHTGDATNEKLFF
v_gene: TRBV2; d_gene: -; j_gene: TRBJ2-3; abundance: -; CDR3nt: TGTGCCAGCTACAGCACAGATACGCAGTATTTT; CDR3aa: CASYSTDTQYF
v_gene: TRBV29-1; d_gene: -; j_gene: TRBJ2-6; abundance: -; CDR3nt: TGCAGCGTCCGTCCGGAAGGGGCCAACGTCCTGACTTTC; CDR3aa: CSVRPEGANVLTF
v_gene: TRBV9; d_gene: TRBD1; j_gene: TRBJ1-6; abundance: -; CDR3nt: TGTGCCAGCAGCCCACTACCTGGGACAGCCTATAATTCACCCCTCCACTTT; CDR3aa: CASSPLPGTAYNSPLHF
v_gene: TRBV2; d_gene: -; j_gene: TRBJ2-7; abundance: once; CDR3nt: TGTGCCAGCAGTGATCAAGGCAGGGGTTACGAGCAGTACTTC; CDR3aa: CASSDQGRGYEQYF
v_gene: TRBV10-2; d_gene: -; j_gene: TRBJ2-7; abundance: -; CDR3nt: TGCGCCAGCAGTGAGGAGGGGGAGGGTAGGTACGAGCAGTACTTC; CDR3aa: CASSEEGEGRYEQYF
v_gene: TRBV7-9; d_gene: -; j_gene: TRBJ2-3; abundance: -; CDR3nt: TGTGCCAGCAGCTTAGCGGGGGGGGCTACGCAGTATTTT; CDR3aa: CASSLAGGATQYF
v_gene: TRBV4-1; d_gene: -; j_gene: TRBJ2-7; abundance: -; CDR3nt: TGCGCCAGCAGCCAATTCCCGCCAGAGGGGTGGTCCTACGAGCAGTACTTC; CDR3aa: CASSQFPPEGWSYEQYF
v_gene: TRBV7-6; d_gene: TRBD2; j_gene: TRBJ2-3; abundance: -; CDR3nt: TGTGCCAGCAGCTTTCTAGCGGGGGGGTTGGACCACACAGATACGCAGTATTTT; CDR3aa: CASSFLAGGLDHTDTQYF
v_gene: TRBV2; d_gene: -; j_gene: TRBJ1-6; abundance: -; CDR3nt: TGTGCCAGCAGTGGGGGGAGGGAATCACCCCTCCACTTT; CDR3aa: CASSGGRESPLHF
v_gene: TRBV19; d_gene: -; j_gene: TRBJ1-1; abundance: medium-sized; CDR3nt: TGTGCCAGTAGTGTCGGACTTGCCCTAGAAGCTTTCTTT; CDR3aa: CASSVGLALEAFF
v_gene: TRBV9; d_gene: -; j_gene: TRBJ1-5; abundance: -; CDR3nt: TGTGCCAGCAGCACTACAGCTTATAGCAATCAGCCCCAGCATTTT; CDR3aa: CASSTTAYSNQPQHF